This T cell receptor beta chain was captured in a study of blood T cell repertoires in COVID-19. Study-level information: Italy, Spain and the United States were the sources of the convalescent and acute COVID-19 samples.

Data came from immunoSEQ multiplex PCR; TCRdb stores just in-frame clones and leaves some out. The sample lists approximately 150,000 clones; 80% were seen once. Germline-derived CDR1 and CDR2 are SQVTM and ANQGSEA. V lost 4 bases and J lost 3, with 10 bases in between. The CDR3 consists of 12 residues. This clonotype was obtained from a man between 70 and 80 years old who had recovered from COVID-19. Sequenced sample: peripheral blood. V and J are TRBV29-1 and TRBJ2-7; D not resolved. The CDR3 sequence: CSVALSVYEQYF. CDR3 DNA: TGCAGCGTTGCTCTCAGCGTCTACGAGCAGTACTTC.